The 25 T cell receptor beta chains given below trace back to one sample, sequenced in a study of radiotherapy plus CTLA-4 blockade in lung cancer. Repertoires were generated with immunoSEQ multiplex PCR, while TCRdb's copy carries only in-frame clones and drops some. The sample has around 71,000 clones; 60% to 80% are singletons. The specimen was peripheral blood, collected from a patient treated with radiotherapy plus ipilimumab. These receptors all come from a human donor with non-small cell lung cancer whose response to radiotherapy plus ipilimumab could not be evaluated. Some clones in this sample may be carry-over from other donors' samples.

V usage is TRBV5-1 and J usage is TRBJ2-7, with D perhaps matching TRBD1 (5 bases). Germline loops: CDR1 SGHRS, CDR2 YFSETQ. The CDR3 runs to 14 residues. Trimming took off 3 bases at V and 0 bases at J, with 10 bases between the two ends. This chain's CDR3 is CASSWGTGSYEQYF. The CDR3 region has the DNA TGCGCCAGCAGCTGGGGTACAGGCTCCTACGAGCAGTACTTC.

This chain's CDR3 is CASSSAGAGANVLTF. In DNA form, the CDR3 reads TGTGCCAGCAGTTCGGCGGGGGCTGGGGCCAACGTCCTGACTTTC. The rearrangement uses TRBV28 and TRBJ2-6; 7 bases are a match to TRBD2. The V and J ends lost 4 bases and 2 bases, in that order; junction bases with no gene match: 2. The CDR3 runs to 15 residues. Germline loops: CDR1 MDHEN, CDR2 SYDVKM.

This sequence joins TRBV5-1 and TRBJ1-2; D ambiguous. Germline V lookup: CDR1 SGHRS, CDR2 YFSETQ. The length of the CDR3 is 14 residues. V was clipped by 0 bases and J by 0 bases, with 6 bases between them. In nucleotides, the CDR3 is TGCGCCAGCAGCTTGGCCCCAGCTAACTATGGCTACACCTTC. It translates to CASSLAPANYGYTF.

The genes are TRBV19 and TRBJ1-5, with 7 bases lining up with TRBD1. Germline V lookup: CDR1 LNHDA, CDR2 SQIVND (reference sequence). V lost 5 bases, J lost 1 base, and 5 bases stayed unmatched. The CDR3 contains 15 residues. The CDR3 protein is CASSSRQGSNQPQHF. CDR3 DNA sequence: TGTGCCAGTAGTTCGAGACAGGGAAGCAATCAGCCCCAGCATTTT. Full variable domain (rest looked up from reference TRBV19 and TRBJ1-5): DGGITQSPKYLFRKEGQNVTLSCEQNLNHDAMYWYRQDPGQGLRLIYYSQIVNDFQKGDIAEGYSVSREKKESFPLTVTSAQKNPTAFYLCASSSRQGSNQPQHFGDGTRLSIL.

The chain carries TRBV7-2 and TRBJ2-7; 8 bases align to TRBD1. Germline CDR1 reads SGHTA; CDR2 reads FQGNSA. The CDR3 sequence is 16 residues long. Trimming removed 2 bases from V and 5 bases from J; junction bases left unmatched: 11. The CDR3 DNA reads as TGTGCCAGCAGCTTACAGCACCAGGGGGCGAAAAACGAGCAGTACTTC. It encodes CASSLQHQGAKNEQYF. Drawing the rest from reference TRBV7-2 and TRBJ2-7, the complete variable domain is GAGVSQSPSNKVTEKGKDVELRCDPISGHTALYWYRQSLGQGLEFLIYFQGNSAPDKSGLPSDRFSAERTGGSVSTLTIQRTQQEDSAVYLCASSLQHQGAKNEQYFGPGTRLTVT.

This clone came up many times. J is TRBJ1-5 and V is TRBV6-6; 7 bases align to TRBD1. The V gene end was trimmed by 7 bases and the J gene end by 3 bases; junction bases not matched to a gene: 6. The CDR3 runs 14 residues. Per germline, CDR1 MNHNY and CDR2 SVGAGI (reference sequence). The CDR3 loop reads CASTPTGINQPQHF. The CDR3 DNA sequence: TGTGCCAGCACCCCGACAGGGATCAATCAGCCCCAGCATTTT.

This chain uses TRBV6-1 with TRBJ2-7; D may be TRBD2 (7 bases). V lost 2 bases and J 6 bases, leaving 17 bases between the germline ends. The V gene's germline CDR1 is MNHNS and CDR2 SASEGT. The CDR3 runs 15 residues. Here the CDR3 DNA reads TGTGCCAGCAGTGAAAGGGGGGGAGCCAGCTCCGAGCAGTACTTC. It is translated as CASSERGGASSEQYF.

V gene TRBV4-2 combines with J gene TRBJ1-5; possibly TRBD1 for D (6 bases). V shed 0 bases and J shed 3 bases, with 15 bases lying between them. Germline CDR1 reads LGHNA; CDR2 reads YNFKEQ. The CDR3 length is 17 residues. CDR3 nucleotide sequence: TGTGCCAGCAGCCAAGATAGGGGGGGGCCCTCCAATCAGCCCCAGCATTTT. Amino acid sequence: CASSQDRGGPSNQPQHF.

J is TRBJ2-1 and V is TRBV7-3; TRBD2 matches at 9 bases. Per germline, CDR1 SGHTA and CDR2 FQGTGA. The CDR3 spans 15 residues. The V segment lost 5 bases and the J segment 6 bases; nucleotides outside the gene matches: 8. In DNA, the CDR3 is TGTGCCAGCAGCGGGATAGCGGGGGCCTTCAATGAGCAGTTCTTC. Translation gives CASSGIAGAFNEQFF.

V usage is TRBV7-9 and J usage is TRBJ1-2; 7 nucleotides align to TRBD1. Germline assignment: CDR1 SEHNR and CDR2 FQNEAQ (reference sequence). With V trimmed by 5 bases and J by 3 bases, 3 bases remained unmatched. The CDR3 is made up of 13 amino acids. The CDR3 nucleotides are TGTGCCAGCAGCCTAGACAGGGACTATGGCTACACCTTC. It translates to CASSLDRDYGYTF.

This rearrangement joins TRBV5-3 to TRBJ2-7; D may be TRBD1 (5 bases). TRBV5-3 falls under the ORF class, with uncertain function. The ends were cut back, 4 bases at V and 6 bases at J, with 17 bases in the middle. The CDR3 extends over 14 amino acids. CDR3 DNA: TGTGCCAGAAGCCAACCGGAGCACAGGTCCGAGCAGTACTTC. This gives the protein CARSQPEHRSEQYF.

This sequence joins TRBV4-2 and TRBJ2-1; TRBD2 matches 11 bases. Per the germline V gene, CDR1 is LGHNA and CDR2 is YNFKEQ. The CDR3 extends over 15 amino acids. Unmatched junction bases numbered 3, after V lost 4 bases and J lost 4 bases. CDR3 region: CASSLAGGLYNEQFF. CDR3 DNA sequence: TGTGCCAGCAGCCTAGCGGGGGGGTTGTACAATGAGCAGTTCTTC.

Only a few counts were recorded for this clone. V is TRBV2 and J is TRBJ1-6; possibly TRBD1 for D (6 bases). Deletions cut 4 bases from V and 7 bases from J, with 14 bases between. This CDR3 contains 15 residues. Germline V gene sequence: CDR1 SNHLY, CDR2 FYNNEI. CDR3 DNA sequence: TGTGCCAGCAGTGTATGGACAGTGGCCAATTCACCCCTCCACTTT. The encoded protein is CASSVWTVANSPLHF.

The chain joins TRBV28 to TRBJ1-1, with D perhaps TRBD1 (6 bases). Germline CDR1 and CDR2: MDHEN and SYDVKM. The CDR3 length is 14 residues. Trimming took off 5 bases at V and 0 bases at J, with 10 bases between the two ends. The CDR3 loop reads CASSRGTMNTEAFF. The DNA of the CDR3 is TGTGCCAGCAGTAGGGGGACCATGAACACTGAAGCTTTCTTT. The whole variable domain, filled in from reference TRBV28 and TRBJ1-1, reads DVKVTQSSRYLVKRTGEKVFLECVQDMDHENMFWYRQDPGLGLRLIYFSYDVKMKEKGDIPEGYSVSREKKERFSLILESASTNQTSMYLCASSRGTMNTEAFFGQGTRLTVV.

The chain links TRBV28 to TRBJ2-7; 8 positions match TRBD1. Germline-derived CDR1 and CDR2 are MDHEN and SYDVKM. Trimming cost V 5 bases and J 5 bases; bases outside gene matches: 11. The CDR3 has 15 residues. CDR3 amino acids: CASSLQGQGSDEQYF. The CDR3 region has the DNA TGTGCCAGCAGTCTCCAAGGACAGGGTAGCGACGAGCAGTACTTC.

The rearrangement links TRBV27 to TRBJ1-2; 8 bases map to TRBD1. The CDR3 spans 14 residues. From germline, CDR1 is MNHEY and CDR2 SMNVEV (reference sequence). J lost 2 bases, V lost 4 bases, and 3 bases had no gene match. The CDR3 DNA reads as TGTGCCAGCAGTTCCGACAGGGGCAACTATGGCTACACCTTC. Translation: CASSSDRGNYGYTF.

The V gene is TRBV19, the J gene TRBJ2-1; the match to TRBD2 covers 10 bases. The CDR3 spans 18 residues. Germline lookup yields CDR1 LNHDA and CDR2 SQIVND (reference sequence). V was clipped by 8 bases and J by 6 bases; unmatched bases: 19. CDR3 nucleotides: TGTGCCAGTGCCCCTTGGGGGGGAGCGGGGGGGGTGGGCAATGAGCAGTTCTTC. Translating gives CASAPWGGAGGVGNEQFF. The full variable domain, in which reference TRBV19 and TRBJ2-1 provide the parts outside the CDR3, is DGGITQSPKYLFRKEGQNVTLSCEQNLNHDAMYWYRQDPGQGLRLIYYSQIVNDFQKGDIAEGYSVSREKKESFPLTVTSAQKNPTAFYLCASAPWGGAGGVGNEQFFGPGTRLTVL.

Note on this clone: The germline gene is not matched at one end of the junction; a read error may be the cause. The CDR3 reads CSAQGRAGQF. The CDR3 DNA is TGCAGTGCTCAGGGACGAGCGGGCCAATTC. The chain has TRBV20-1 and TRBJ2-7; a possible D gene is TRBD2 (6 bases). Per germline, CDR1 DFQATT and CDR2 SNEGSKA (reference sequence). This CDR3 is built from 10 residues.

The V call is TRBV13, the J call TRBJ2-2, with D uncertain. Per the germline V gene, CDR1 is PRHDT and CDR2 is FYEKMQ (reference sequence). V lost 1 base and J lost 3, with 9 bases in between. The CDR3 is 15 residues long. CDR3 in amino acids: CASSLELLHTGELFF. The DNA for the CDR3 is TGTGCCAGCAGCTTAGAACTACTTCACACCGGGGAGCTGTTTTTT.

The chain recombines TRBV7-2 with TRBJ2-5; 7 bases fit TRBD2. Germline CDR1 reads SGHTA; CDR2 reads FQGNSA. The CDR3 consists of 15 residues. V shed 3 bases, J shed 4 bases, and the junction held 8 bases outside the gene matches. The CDR3 bases are TGTGCCAGCAGCTTCCCAGGAGGGGAGGGAGAGACCCAGTACTTC. Its protein is CASSFPGGEGETQYF.

This sequence joins TRBV29-1 and TRBJ1-2; 10 nucleotides match TRBD1. Trimming removed 4 bases from V and 8 bases from J; junction bases left unmatched: 19. The germline gives CDR1 SQVTM, CDR2 ANQGSEA. The CDR3 has 17 residues. Here the CDR3 DNA reads TGCAGCGTTGTTTGGGCGAGGGACAGGGGAGGAAAGCGGGGCTACACCTTC. It specifies CSVVWARDRGGKRGYTF.

The J gene is TRBJ2-2, the V gene TRBV5-1; D unclear. The germline V and J ends were trimmed by 0 bases and 1 base, with 4 bases remaining between them. Germline V lookup: CDR1 SGHRS, CDR2 YFSETQ. The CDR3 is made up of 14 amino acids. The CDR3 nucleotides read TGCGCCAGCAGCTTGGACAGGAACACCGGGGAGCTGTTTTTT. Translation gives CASSLDRNTGELFF.

The chain links TRBV19 to TRBJ2-5; D might be TRBD2 (7 bases). Trimming removed 7 bases at V and 9 bases at J, with 21 bases between. Germline CDR1 reads LNHDA; CDR2 reads SQIVND (reference sequence). CDR3 length: 14 residues. For the CDR3, the DNA is TGTGCCAGTACCCTAGCGGCAGGACCAGGGGCCCAGTACTTC. Encoded protein: CASTLAAGPGAQYF.

The J gene is TRBJ1-1, the V gene TRBV7-2; no reliable D call. The CDR3 covers 14 residues. Per the germline V gene, CDR1 is SGHTA and CDR2 is FQGNSA. V shed 3 bases and J shed 0 bases, with 8 bases lying between them. CDR3 sequence reads: CASSLRGMNTEAFF. CDR3 nucleotide sequence: TGTGCCAGCAGCTTGAGAGGGATGAACACTGAAGCTTTCTTT.

The V and J genes are TRBV5-1 and TRBJ2-3; D not certain. CDR1 SGHRS and CDR2 YFSETQ come from the germline V gene. With 5 bases removed from V and 2 bases from J, the gap between germline ends came to 6 bases. This CDR3 is built from 12 residues. In DNA, the CDR3 is TGCGCCAGCAGAAGCGACACAGATACGCAGTATTTT. This translates into CASRSDTDTQYF.